The 26 T cell receptor beta chains presented below share a single source sample, sequenced in a study of radiotherapy plus CTLA-4 blockade in lung cancer. The table came from immunoSEQ multiplex PCR; TCRdb's copy has only in-frame clones and leaves some out. The sample shows tens of thousands of clones, about 80% of them seen only once. The input for sequencing was peripheral blood, taken from a patient treated with radiotherapy plus ipilimumab. These receptors originate from a human donor with non-small cell lung cancer who had stable disease on radiotherapy plus ipilimumab.

The chain joins TRBV5-6 to TRBJ1-3; weak D call: TRBD1 (6 bases). V was shortened by 3 bases and J by 1 base, with 8 bases between the two germline ends. Germline V lookup: CDR1 SGHDT, CDR2 YYEEEE. The CDR3 runs 14 residues. Here the CDR3 DNA reads TGTGCCAGCAGCTCCACAGGGTCTGGAAACACCATATATTTT. The encoded protein is CASSSTGSGNTIYF.

This clone has only a few counts. The rearrangement joins TRBV5-1 to TRBJ2-1; unclear D gene. The CDR3 is 15 residues long. V was shortened by 0 bases and J by 2 bases, with 9 bases between the two germline ends. CDR1 is SGHRS, CDR2 YFSETQ, per germline. The CDR3 DNA reads TGCGCCAGCAGCTTGGTGGCAGACCCCTACAATGAGCAGTTCTTC. Translation: CASSLVADPYNEQFF.

The chain combines TRBV9 with TRBJ2-3; D uncertain. In germline, CDR1 is SGDLS, CDR2 YYNGEE. The CDR3 runs to 12 residues. The V and J ends lost 4 bases and 1 base respectively, with 4 bases between them. The DNA for the CDR3 is TGTGCCAGCAGCAGGGGCACAGATACGCAGTATTTT. This gives the protein CASSRGTDTQYF.

CDR3 bases: TGTGCCAGCAGCTTATGGGCGGGGGGGGAACTTACAGATACGCAGTATTTT. This gives the protein CASSLWAGGELTDTQYF. The V and J genes are TRBV7-2 and TRBJ2-3, with 9 bases that match TRBD2. After removal of 2 bases from V and 3 bases from J, the junction contained 9 bases not matched to a gene. The CDR3 covers 17 residues. Germline CDR1 and CDR2: SGHTA and FQGNSA.

This clone has just a few counts. The V gene is TRBV4-3, the J gene TRBJ1-2; no clear D gene. This CDR3 comprises 16 residues. Trimming left V 0 bases short and J 8 bases short, with 19 bases between. The germline V gene has CDR1 LGHNA and CDR2 YSLEER. The CDR3 DNA reads as TGCGCCAGCAGCCAAGATTATGGATCCGCCTCCCGGGGCTACACCTTC. Translation: CASSQDYGSASRGYTF.

The gene calls are TRBV10-3 and TRBJ2-7; D remains unclear. V was cut by 4 bases and J by 2 bases, with 12 bases left in between. The CDR3 totals 14 residues. CDR1 is ENHRY and CDR2 is SYGVKD in the germline V gene. The CDR3 DNA is TGTGCCATCAGTGGCTCTAATTGGCCCTACGAGCAGTACGTC. Translation gives CAISGSNWPYEQYV.

The genes are TRBV4-2 and TRBJ1-6, with D hard to call. This CDR3 region has 16 residues. The ends were cut back, 0 bases at V and 0 bases at J, with 6 bases in the middle. From germline, CDR1 is LGHNA and CDR2 YNFKEQ. The CDR3, as DNA: TGTGCCAGCAGCCAAGAGCCCTTCTCCTATAATTCACCCCTCCACTTT. The encoded protein is CASSQEPFSYNSPLHF.

The chain recombines TRBV18 with TRBJ2-1; unclear D gene. The CDR3 is 13 residues long. CDR1 is KGHSH, CDR2 LQKENI, per germline. Trimming removed 4 bases at V and 3 bases at J, with 7 bases between. CDR3 amino acids: CASSRGFYNEQFF. CDR3 nucleotides: TGTGCCAGCTCACGGGGATTCTACAATGAGCAGTTCTTC.

This rearrangement joins TRBV6-1 to TRBJ1-2, with 7 nucleotides matching TRBD1. From germline, CDR1 is MNHNS and CDR2 SASEGT. J was trimmed by 2 bases and V by 3 bases; bases with no gene match: 9. The CDR3 is made up of 16 amino acids. CDR3 nucleotide sequence: TGTGCCAGCAGTGAGACAGGGAGCCGAGGAAACTATGGCTACACCTTC. Translated, it gives CASSETGSRGNYGYTF.

The rearrangement uses TRBV2 and TRBJ1-1, with D unresolved. V lost 6 bases, J lost 7 bases, and 18 bases lay in between. This CDR3 is 14 amino acids long. Germline V gene data show CDR1 as SNHLY and CDR2 as FYNNEI. The CDR3 DNA reads TGTGCCAGCAGATGGCGATCTGGAGCAGATGAAGCTTTCTTT. Translating it yields CASRWRSGADEAFF.

This clone appeared a few times. This chain connects TRBV2 to TRBJ2-5, with D possibly TRBD2 on 7 matching bases. This CDR3 contains 15 residues. Trimming took 2 bases from V and 5 from J, leaving 15 bases between them. CDR1 and CDR2 from the germline V gene are SNHLY and FYNNEI. The CDR3 reads CASSEKWGGRETQYF. DNA of the CDR3: TGTGCCAGCAGTGAAAAGTGGGGGGGCCGGGAGACCCAGTACTTC.

The V gene is TRBV14, the J gene TRBJ2-7; no firm D call. CDR1 and CDR2 from the germline V gene are SGHDN and FVKESK. There are 15 residues in the CDR3. V was trimmed by 3 bases and J by 0 bases, leaving 12 bases between them. CDR3 in amino acids: CASSQGAVFSYEQYF. CDR3 bases: TGTGCCAGCAGCCAGGGCGCGGTGTTCTCCTACGAGCAGTACTTC.

Comment on this clone: One end of the junction does not line up with germline, which may come from a read error. The chain links TRBV5-1 to TRBJ2-3; TRBD2 aligns across 10 bases. The CDR3 contains 16 residues. In germline, CDR1 is SGHRS, CDR2 YFSETQ. The CDR3 spells CASNLLLLAGEDTQYF. Written as DNA, the CDR3 is TGCGCCAGCAACTTGTTATTGCTAGCGGGGGAAGATACGCAGTATTTT.

The gene calls are TRBV25-1 and TRBJ2-7, with 10 bases aligning to TRBD1. This CDR3 contains 15 residues. The V segment lost 2 bases and the J segment 3 bases; nucleotides outside the gene matches: 4. Germline V lookup: CDR1 MGHDK, CDR2 SYGVNS. In DNA form, the CDR3 reads TGTGCCAGCAGTGAACCGGGACAGGGGAACTACGAGCAGTACTTC. This translates into CASSEPGQGNYEQYF.

The V gene is TRBV9, the J gene TRBJ2-1; 11 bases are shared with TRBD1. The V gene end was trimmed by 5 bases and the J gene end by 3 bases; junction bases not matched to a gene: 7. The CDR3 covers 16 residues. Germline V gene sequence: CDR1 SGDLS, CDR2 YYNGEE. The CDR3 sequence: CASSSGGTGGYNEQFF. The DNA for the CDR3 is TGTGCCAGCAGTTCAGGGGGGACAGGGGGCTACAATGAGCAGTTCTTC. Based on the CDR3 plus reference TRBV9 and TRBJ2-1, the full variable domain is DSGVTQTPKHLITATGQRVTLRCSPRSGDLSVYWYQQSLDQGLQFLIQYYNGEERAKGNILERFSAQQFPDLHSELNLSSLELGDSALYFCASSSGGTGGYNEQFFGPGTRLTVL.

This clone was recorded a few times. J is TRBJ2-3 and V is TRBV11-2; TRBD2 agrees at 10 bases. V shed 1 base, J shed 1 base, and the junction held 2 bases outside the gene matches. The germline gives CDR1 SGHAT, CDR2 FQNNGV. The CDR3 sequence is 16 residues long. The CDR3, as DNA: TGTGCCAGCAGCTTAGGAGCGGGGGGGCGCACAGATACGCAGTATTTT. Encoded protein: CASSLGAGGRTDTQYF.

This rearrangement joins TRBV7-2 to TRBJ1-2; no reliable D call. CDR1 SGHTA and CDR2 FQGNSA come from the germline V gene. Trimming left V 5 bases short and J 2 bases short, with 15 bases between. The CDR3 is made up of 15 amino acids. The DNA for the CDR3 is TGTGCCAGCAGCGGTCGGTCGGTTGAGAACTATGGCTACACCTTC. The encoded protein is CASSGRSVENYGYTF.

This sequence joins TRBV11-2 and TRBJ2-5, with TRBD1 as a possible D gene (5 bases). The CDR3 is made up of 11 amino acids. Trimming took 5 bases from V and 8 from J, leaving 9 bases between them. The germline V gene encodes CDR1 SGHAT and CDR2 FQNNGV. This chain's CDR3 is CASSPDRTQYF. The CDR3 region has the DNA TGTGCCAGCAGCCCCGACAGAACCCAGTACTTC. The full variable domain, its missing parts supplied by reference TRBV11-2 and TRBJ2-5, is EAGVAQSPRYKIIEKRQSVAFWCNPISGHATLYWYQQILGQGPKLLIQFQNNGVVDDSQLPKDRFSAERLKGVDSTLKIQPAKLEDSAVYLCASSPDRTQYFGPGTRLLVL.

The chain is built from TRBV28 and TRBJ2-3; D is possibly TRBD2 (6 bases). V shed 7 bases and J shed 0 bases, with 14 bases lying between them. This CDR3 contains 15 residues. Germline loops: CDR1 MDHEN, CDR2 SYDVKM. CDR3 residues: CASTSGDPSTDTQYF. CDR3 in DNA: TGTGCCAGCACTTCGGGGGACCCTAGCACAGATACGCAGTATTTT.

The rearrangement links TRBV7-2 to TRBJ1-2; the match to TRBD1 covers 7 bases. The CDR3 runs 13 residues. V shed 5 bases and J 6 bases; nucleotides not matched to a gene: 6. The germline V gene has CDR1 SGHTA and CDR2 FQGNSA. The CDR3 is CASSEGGWDGYTF. The CDR3, as DNA: TGTGCCAGCAGCGAAGGGGGCTGGGATGGCTACACCTTC. Drawing the rest from reference TRBV7-2 and TRBJ1-2, the complete variable domain is GAGVSQSPSNKVTEKGKDVELRCDPISGHTALYWYRQSLGQGLEFLIYFQGNSAPDKSGLPSDRFSAERTGGSVSTLTIQRTQQEDSAVYLCASSEGGWDGYTFGSGTRLTVV.

The chain links TRBV28 to TRBJ2-4; 11 nucleotides agree with TRBD2. The length of the CDR3 is 16 residues. Germline lookup yields CDR1 MDHEN and CDR2 SYDVKM. After removal of 5 bases from V and 7 bases from J, the junction contained 10 bases not matched to a gene. The DNA for the CDR3 is TGTGCCAGCAGTCCCATAGCGGGGGGGCCGATTAACATTCAGTACTTC. As protein: CASSPIAGGPINIQYF. The whole variable domain, filled in from reference TRBV28 and TRBJ2-4, reads DVKVTQSSRYLVKRTGEKVFLECVQDMDHENMFWYRQDPGLGLRLIYFSYDVKMKEKGDIPEGYSVSREKKERFSLILESASTNQTSMYLCASSPIAGGPINIQYFGAGTRLSVL.

The chain combines TRBV7-9 with TRBJ2-1; 9 bases agree with TRBD2. In germline, CDR1 is SEHNR, CDR2 FQNEAQ (reference sequence). The CDR3 contains 17 residues. The J segment lost 1 base and the V segment lost 6 bases, leaving 10 bases of the junction unmatched. The CDR3 DNA reads TGTGCCAGCAGACCTCGGACTAGCGCCTCATCCTACAATGAGCAGTTCTTC. Translating gives CASRPRTSASSYNEQFF.

This chain uses TRBV11-1 with TRBJ1-1; D is uncertain. Trimming stripped 5 bases from V and 4 bases from J, with 14 bases between. CDR1 SGHAT and CDR2 FQDESV come from the germline V gene (reference sequence). The CDR3 contains 14 residues. Written as DNA, the CDR3 is TGTGCCAGCAGCCTCGGAGGAACGGCCACTGAAGCTTTCTTT. Protein product: CASSLGGTATEAFF. The variable domain in full, completed from reference TRBV11-1 and TRBJ1-1, reads EAEVAQSPRYKITEKSQAVAFWCDPISGHATLYWYRQILGQGPELLVQFQDESVVDDSQLPKDRFSAERLKGVDSTLKIQPAELGDSAMYLCASSLGGTATEAFFGQGTRLTVV.

This sequence joins TRBV11-3 and TRBJ1-3; no clear D gene. This CDR3 is built from 12 residues. Germline loops: CDR1 SGHNT, CDR2 YENEEA. The V gene lost 5 bases and the J gene lost 4 bases, with 6 bases spanning the gap. The CDR3 DNA is TGTGCCAGCAGCCCGGAGGGAAACACCATATATTTT. Protein sequence: CASSPEGNTIYF.

The rearrangement links TRBV29-1 to TRBJ1-1; D ambiguous. Between the trimmed V and J ends, which lost 5 bases and 7 bases, there was a span of 23 bases. CDR1 and CDR2 (germline): SQVTM, ANQGSEA. This CDR3 comprises 15 residues. The CDR3 sequence is CSVTLPFRSPYEAFF. CDR3 sequence (DNA): TGCAGCGTTACCCTACCTTTTCGGAGTCCATATGAAGCTTTCTTT.

The V call is TRBV2, the J call TRBJ2-1, with TRBD2 matching over 11 bases. The junction had 4 bases not matched to a gene; V was cut back by 5 bases and J by 4 bases. The CDR3 runs 15 residues. CDR1 SNHLY and CDR2 FYNNEI come from the germline V gene. The CDR3: CASSPTSGGYNEQFF. CDR3 bases: TGTGCCAGCAGTCCTACTAGCGGGGGTTACAATGAGCAGTTCTTC.